This TCR beta chain is from a study of glioma-infiltrating T cells after dendritic cell vaccination. V lost 0 bases and J 5 bases, leaving 7 bases between the germline ends. CDR3 size: 14 residues. CDR1 and CDR2 from the germline V gene are SGHAT and FQNNGV. Only in-frame clones appear in the TCRdb table, and some are missing; sequencing was by immunoSEQ multiplex PCR. The sample carries tens of thousands of clones, approximately 80% recorded once. The chain couples TRBV11-2 to TRBJ2-2, with D unresolved. The clonotype was recovered from a human donor with glioblastoma. This specimen was blood, taken before dendritic cell vaccination. DNA for the CDR3: TGTGCCAGCAGCTTAGAGAGGCAGACCGGGGAGCTGTTTTTT. This encodes CASSLERQTGELFF.